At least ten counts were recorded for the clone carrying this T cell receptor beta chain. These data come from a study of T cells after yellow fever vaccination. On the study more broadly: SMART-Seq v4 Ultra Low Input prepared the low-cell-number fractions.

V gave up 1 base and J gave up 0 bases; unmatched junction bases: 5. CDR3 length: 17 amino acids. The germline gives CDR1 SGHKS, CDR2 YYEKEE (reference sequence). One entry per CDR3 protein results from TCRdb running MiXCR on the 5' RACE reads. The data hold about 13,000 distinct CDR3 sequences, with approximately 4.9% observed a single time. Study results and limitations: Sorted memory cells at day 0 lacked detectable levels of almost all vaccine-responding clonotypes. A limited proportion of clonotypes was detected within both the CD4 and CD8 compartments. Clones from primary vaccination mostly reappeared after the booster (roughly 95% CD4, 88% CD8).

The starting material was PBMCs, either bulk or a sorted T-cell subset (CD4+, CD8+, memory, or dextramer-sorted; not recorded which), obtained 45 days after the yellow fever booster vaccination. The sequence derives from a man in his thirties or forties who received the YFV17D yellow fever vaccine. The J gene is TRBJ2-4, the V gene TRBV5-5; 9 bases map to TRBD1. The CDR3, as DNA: TGTGCCAGCAGCTTGAGGGACAGGGAACTAGCCAAAAACATTCAGTACTTC. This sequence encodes CASSLRDRELAKNIQYF.